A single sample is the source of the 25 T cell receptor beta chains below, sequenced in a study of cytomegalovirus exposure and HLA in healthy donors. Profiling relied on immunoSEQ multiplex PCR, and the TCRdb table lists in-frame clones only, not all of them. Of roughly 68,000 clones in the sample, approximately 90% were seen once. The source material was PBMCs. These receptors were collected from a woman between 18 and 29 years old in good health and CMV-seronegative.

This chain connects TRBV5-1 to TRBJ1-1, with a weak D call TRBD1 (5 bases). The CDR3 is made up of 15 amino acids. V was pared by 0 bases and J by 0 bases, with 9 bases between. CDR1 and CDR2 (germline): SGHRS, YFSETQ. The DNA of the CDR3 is TGCGCCAGCAGCTTGGGAAGGGGTATGAACACTGAAGCTTTCTTT. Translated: CASSLGRGMNTEAFF. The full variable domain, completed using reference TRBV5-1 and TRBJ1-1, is KAGVTQTPRYLIKTRGQQVTLSCSPISGHRSVSWYQQTPGQGLQFLFEYFSETQRNKGNFPGRFSGRQFSNSRSEMNVSTLELGDSALYLCASSLGRGMNTEAFFGQGTRLTVV.

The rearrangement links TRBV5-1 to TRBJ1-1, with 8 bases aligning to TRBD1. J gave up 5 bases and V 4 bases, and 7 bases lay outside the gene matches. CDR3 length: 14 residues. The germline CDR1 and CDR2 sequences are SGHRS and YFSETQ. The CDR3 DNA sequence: TGCGCCAGCAGCGTGGACAGGGTAGGAACTGAAGCTTTCTTT. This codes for CASSVDRVGTEAFF.

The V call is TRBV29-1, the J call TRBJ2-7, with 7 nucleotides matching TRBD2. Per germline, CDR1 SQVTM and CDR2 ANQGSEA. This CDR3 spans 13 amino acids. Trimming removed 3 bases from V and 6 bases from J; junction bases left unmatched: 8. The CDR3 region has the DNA TGCAGCGTTGAGGGGGGGGTGCAGACCGAGCAGTACTTC. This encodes CSVEGGVQTEQYF.

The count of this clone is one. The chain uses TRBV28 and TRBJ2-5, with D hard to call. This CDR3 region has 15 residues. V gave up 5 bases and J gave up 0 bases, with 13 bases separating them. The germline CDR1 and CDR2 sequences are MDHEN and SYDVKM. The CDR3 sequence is CASSRGFSYQETQYF. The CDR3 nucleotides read TGTGCCAGCAGTAGAGGTTTTTCGTACCAAGAGACCCAGTACTTC.

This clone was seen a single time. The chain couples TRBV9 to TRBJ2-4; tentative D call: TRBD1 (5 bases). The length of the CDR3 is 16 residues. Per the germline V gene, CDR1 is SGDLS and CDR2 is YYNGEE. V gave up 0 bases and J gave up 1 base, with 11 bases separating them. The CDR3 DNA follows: TGTGCCAGCAGCGTAGAACCAGGGATGGCCAAAAACATTCAGTACTTC. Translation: CASSVEPGMAKNIQYF. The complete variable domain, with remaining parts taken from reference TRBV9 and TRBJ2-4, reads DSGVTQTPKHLITATGQRVTLRCSPRSGDLSVYWYQQSLDQGLQFLIQYYNGEERAKGNILERFSAQQFPDLHSELNLSSLELGDSALYFCASSVEPGMAKNIQYFGAGTRLSVL.

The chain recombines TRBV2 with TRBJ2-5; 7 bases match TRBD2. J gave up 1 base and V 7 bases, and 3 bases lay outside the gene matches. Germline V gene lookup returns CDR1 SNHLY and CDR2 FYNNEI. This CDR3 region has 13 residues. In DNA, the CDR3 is TGTGCCAGCAACTGGGGGGGCCAAGAGACCCAGTACTTC. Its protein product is CASNWGGQETQYF.

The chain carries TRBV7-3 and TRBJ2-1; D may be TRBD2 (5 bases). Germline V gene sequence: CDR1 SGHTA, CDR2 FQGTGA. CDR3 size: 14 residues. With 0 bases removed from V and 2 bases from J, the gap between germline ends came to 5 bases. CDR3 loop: CASSLTGTYNEQFF. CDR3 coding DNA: TGTGCCAGCAGCTTAACCGGGACCTACAATGAGCAGTTCTTC.

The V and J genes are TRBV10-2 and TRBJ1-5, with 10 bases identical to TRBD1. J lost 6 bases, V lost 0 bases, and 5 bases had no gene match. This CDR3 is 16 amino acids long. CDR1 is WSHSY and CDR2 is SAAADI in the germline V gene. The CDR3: CASSESGGQGRQPQHF. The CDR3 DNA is TGCGCCAGCAGTGAGTCGGGGGGACAGGGGCGTCAGCCCCAGCATTTT.

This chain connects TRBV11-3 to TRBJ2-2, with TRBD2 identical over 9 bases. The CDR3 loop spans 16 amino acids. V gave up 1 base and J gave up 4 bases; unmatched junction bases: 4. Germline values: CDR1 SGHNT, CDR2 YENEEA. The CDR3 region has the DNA TGTGCCAGCAGCTTAGGCGGGGGGGCCTCCACCGGGGAGCTGTTTTTT. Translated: CASSLGGGASTGELFF.

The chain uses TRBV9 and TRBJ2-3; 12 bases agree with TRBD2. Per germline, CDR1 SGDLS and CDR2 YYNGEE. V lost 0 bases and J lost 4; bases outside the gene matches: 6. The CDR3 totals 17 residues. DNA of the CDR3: TGTGCCAGCAGCGTAGCTGCTAGCGGGGGGGGTCCAGATACGCAGTATTTT. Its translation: CASSVAASGGGPDTQYF.

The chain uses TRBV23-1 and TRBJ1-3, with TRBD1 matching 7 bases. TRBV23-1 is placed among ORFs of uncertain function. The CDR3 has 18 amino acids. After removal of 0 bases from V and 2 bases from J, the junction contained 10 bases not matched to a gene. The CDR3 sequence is CASSQSLFSGGAGNTIYF. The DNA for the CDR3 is TGCGCCAGCAGTCAATCGTTGTTTTCAGGGGGTGCTGGAAACACCATATATTTT.

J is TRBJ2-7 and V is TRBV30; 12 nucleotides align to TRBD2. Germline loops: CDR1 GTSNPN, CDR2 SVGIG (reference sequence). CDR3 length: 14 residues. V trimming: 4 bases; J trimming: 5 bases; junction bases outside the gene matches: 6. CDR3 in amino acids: CAWTLAGGLDEQYF. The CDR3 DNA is TGTGCCTGGACTCTAGCGGGGGGGCTCGACGAGCAGTACTTC.

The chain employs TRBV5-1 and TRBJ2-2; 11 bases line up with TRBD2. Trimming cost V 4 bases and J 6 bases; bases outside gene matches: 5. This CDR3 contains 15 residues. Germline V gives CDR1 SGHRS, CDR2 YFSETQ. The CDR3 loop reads CASSIAGGLAGELFF. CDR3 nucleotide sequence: TGCGCCAGCAGCATAGCGGGAGGGTTGGCCGGGGAGCTGTTTTTT. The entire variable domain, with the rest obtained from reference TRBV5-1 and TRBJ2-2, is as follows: KAGVTQTPRYLIKTRGQQVTLSCSPISGHRSVSWYQQTPGQGLQFLFEYFSETQRNKGNFPGRFSGRQFSNSRSEMNVSTLELGDSALYLCASSIAGGLAGELFFGEGSRLTVL.

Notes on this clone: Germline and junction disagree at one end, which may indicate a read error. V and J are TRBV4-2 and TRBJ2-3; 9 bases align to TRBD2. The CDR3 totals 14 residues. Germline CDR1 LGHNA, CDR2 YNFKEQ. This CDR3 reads CASSLGTSRDTQYF. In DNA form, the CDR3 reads TGTGCCAGCAGCCTCGGGACTAGCAGAGATACGCAGTATTTT.

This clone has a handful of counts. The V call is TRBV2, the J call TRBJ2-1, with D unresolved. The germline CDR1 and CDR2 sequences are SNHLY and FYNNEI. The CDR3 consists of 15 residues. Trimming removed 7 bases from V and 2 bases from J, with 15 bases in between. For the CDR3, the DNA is TGTGCCAGCACGAAGGAGCGCGAGACCTACAATGAGCAGTTCTTC. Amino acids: CASTKERETYNEQFF.

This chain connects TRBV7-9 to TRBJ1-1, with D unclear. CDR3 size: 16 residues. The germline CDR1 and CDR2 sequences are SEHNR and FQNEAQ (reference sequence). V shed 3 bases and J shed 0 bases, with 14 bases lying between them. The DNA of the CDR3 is TGTGCCAGCAGCTTTCGTTTATCCTATCTGAACACTGAAGCTTTCTTT. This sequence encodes CASSFRLSYLNTEAFF.

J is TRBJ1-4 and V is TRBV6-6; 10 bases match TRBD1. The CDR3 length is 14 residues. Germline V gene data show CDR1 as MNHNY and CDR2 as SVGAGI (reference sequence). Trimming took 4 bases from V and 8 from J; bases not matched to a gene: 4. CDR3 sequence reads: CASSSGQGNEKLFF. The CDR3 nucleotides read TGTGCCAGCAGTTCGGGACAGGGGAACGAAAAACTGTTTTTT.

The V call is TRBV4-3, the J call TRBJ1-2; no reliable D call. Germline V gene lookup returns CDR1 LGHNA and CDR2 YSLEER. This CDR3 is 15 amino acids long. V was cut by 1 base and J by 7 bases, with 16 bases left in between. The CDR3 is CASSQVISQVFGYTF. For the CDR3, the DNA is TGCGCCAGCAGCCAAGTAATCTCCCAGGTCTTTGGCTACACCTTC.

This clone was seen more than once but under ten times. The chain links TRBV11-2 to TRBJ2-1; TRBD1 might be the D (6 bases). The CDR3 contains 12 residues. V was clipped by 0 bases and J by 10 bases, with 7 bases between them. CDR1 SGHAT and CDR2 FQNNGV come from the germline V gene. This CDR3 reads CASSLEGAEQFF. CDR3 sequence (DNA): TGTGCCAGCAGCTTAGAGGGGGCGGAGCAGTTCTTC.

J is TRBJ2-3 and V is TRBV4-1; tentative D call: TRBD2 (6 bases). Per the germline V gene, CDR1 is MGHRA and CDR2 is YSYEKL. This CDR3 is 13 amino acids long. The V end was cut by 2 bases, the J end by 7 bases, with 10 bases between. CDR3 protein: CASSQLLANTQYF. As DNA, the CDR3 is TGCGCCAGCAGCCAACTACTAGCAAATACGCAGTATTTT.

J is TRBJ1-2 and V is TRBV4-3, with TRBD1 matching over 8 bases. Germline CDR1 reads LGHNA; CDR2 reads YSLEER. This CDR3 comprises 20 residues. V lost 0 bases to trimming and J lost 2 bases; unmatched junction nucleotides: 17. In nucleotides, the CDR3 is TGCGCCAGCAGCCAAGATAGGACAGGGAAACTGTTAGCGACAAACTATGGCTACACCTTC. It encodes CASSQDRTGKLLATNYGYTF.

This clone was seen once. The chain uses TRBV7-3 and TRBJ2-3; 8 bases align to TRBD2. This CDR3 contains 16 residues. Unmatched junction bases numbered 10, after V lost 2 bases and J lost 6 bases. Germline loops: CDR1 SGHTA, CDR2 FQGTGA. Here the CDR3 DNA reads TGTGCCAGCAGCTTATCGGGAGCGGGGGCCGGGGATACGCAGTATTTT. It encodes CASSLSGAGAGDTQYF.

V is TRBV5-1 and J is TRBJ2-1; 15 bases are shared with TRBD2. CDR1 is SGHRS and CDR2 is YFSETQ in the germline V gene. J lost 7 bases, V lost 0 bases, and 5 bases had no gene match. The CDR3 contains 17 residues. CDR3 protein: CASSLVGTSGGQNEQFF. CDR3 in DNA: TGCGCCAGCAGCTTGGTCGGGACTAGCGGGGGGCAGAATGAGCAGTTCTTC.

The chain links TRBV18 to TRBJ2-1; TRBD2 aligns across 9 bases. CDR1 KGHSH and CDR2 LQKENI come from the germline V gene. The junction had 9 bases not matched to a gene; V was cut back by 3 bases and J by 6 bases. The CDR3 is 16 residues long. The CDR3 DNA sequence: TGTGCCAGCTCACCCCTCAGCGGGAGGTGGACCAATGAGCAGTTCTTC. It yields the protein CASSPLSGRWTNEQFF.

The CDR3, as DNA: TGTGCCAGCAGTTCCAGACTGAACAATGAGCAGTTCTTC. Translated: CASSSRLNNEQFF. The V gene is TRBV27, the J gene TRBJ2-1, with D unclear. This CDR3 region has 13 residues. Trimming stripped 4 bases from V and 5 bases from J, with 9 bases between. Germline V gene lookup returns CDR1 MNHEY and CDR2 SMNVEV (reference sequence).